A selection of T cell receptor beta chains follows, all from one sample in a study of beta chain features in type 1 diabetes. Clones were sequenced by immunoSEQ multiplex PCR, and TCRdb holds only the in-frame ones, with some missing. The sample lists about 640,000 clones, around 12% occurring once. The source material was naive CD4+ T cells from blood. Receptors were obtained from a man aged 25-45 years with type 1 diabetes. CDR3s include the opening cysteine and the closing phenylalanine or tryptophan. Each record gives: V gene, clone size, CDR3 length, J gene, D gene, CDR3 protein, CDR3 DNA. D genes are given only for firm matches. Size tells how often a clone was seen (once, few, many) or the class of an expanded clone, and some rows leave it out.

V gene: TRBV27; clone size: -; CDR3 length: 13; J gene: TRBJ2-6; D gene: -; CDR3 protein: CASRFSGANVLTF; CDR3 DNA: TGTGCCAGCAGGTTCTCCGGGGCCAACGTCCTGACTTTC
V gene: TRBV7-2; clone size: few; CDR3 length: 12; J gene: TRBJ2-7; D gene: -; CDR3 protein: CASSLRRAEQYF; CDR3 DNA: TGTGCCAGCAGCTTAAGAAGGGCCGAGCAGTACTTC
V gene: TRBV5-1; clone size: -; CDR3 length: 14; J gene: TRBJ2-5; D gene: -; CDR3 protein: CASTPGGQGETQYF; CDR3 DNA: TGCGCCAGCACCCCAGGCGGGCAGGGGGAGACCCAGTACTTC
V gene: TRBV4-2; clone size: few; CDR3 length: 17; J gene: TRBJ2-2; D gene: TRBD1; CDR3 protein: CASSQPGTGVYTGELFF; CDR3 DNA: TGTGCCAGCAGCCAACCCGGGACAGGGGTTTACACCGGGGAGCTGTTTTTT
V gene: TRBV11-2; clone size: few; CDR3 length: 12; J gene: TRBJ2-2; D gene: -; CDR3 protein: CASSFHTGELFF; CDR3 DNA: TGTGCCAGCAGCTTCCACACCGGGGAGCTGTTTTTT
V gene: TRBV29-1; clone size: few; CDR3 length: 15; J gene: TRBJ2-4; D gene: -; CDR3 protein: CSVARTGDFKNIQYF; CDR3 DNA: TGCAGCGTTGCCCGAACGGGGGACTTCAAAAACATTCAGTACTTC
V gene: TRBV19; clone size: few; CDR3 length: 15; J gene: TRBJ1-5; D gene: -; CDR3 protein: CASSLGRGWNQPQHF; CDR3 DNA: TGTGCCAGTAGCCTAGGCAGGGGATGGAATCAGCCCCAGCATTTT
V gene: TRBV14; clone size: few; CDR3 length: 14; J gene: TRBJ1-2; D gene: TRBD1; CDR3 protein: CASSQMDRGNGYTF; CDR3 DNA: TGTGCCAGCAGCCAGATGGACAGGGGCAATGGCTACACCTTC
V gene: TRBV7-8; clone size: many; CDR3 length: 15; J gene: TRBJ1-2; D gene: TRBD1; CDR3 protein: CASSRQDRGGYGYTF; CDR3 DNA: TGTGCCAGCAGTCGCCAGGACAGGGGCGGCTATGGCTACACCTTC
V gene: TRBV11-2; clone size: -; CDR3 length: 16; J gene: TRBJ1-6; D gene: -; CDR3 protein: CASSPQPGARNSPLHF; CDR3 DNA: TGTGCCAGCAGCCCCCAACCGGGGGCGCGAAATTCACCCCTCCACTTT
V gene: TRBV7-8; clone size: few; CDR3 length: 14; J gene: TRBJ1-1; D gene: TRBD1; CDR3 protein: CASSSDRVPTEAFF; CDR3 DNA: TGTGCCAGCAGCTCAGACAGGGTTCCCACTGAAGCTTTCTTT
V gene: TRBV28; clone size: few; CDR3 length: 15; J gene: TRBJ2-2; D gene: TRBD2; CDR3 protein: CASSYLAGGAGELFF; CDR3 DNA: TGTGCCAGCAGTTACCTAGCGGGGGGAGCCGGGGAGCTGTTTTTT
V gene: TRBV2; clone size: few; CDR3 length: 13; J gene: TRBJ2-5; D gene: TRBD2; CDR3 protein: CAEEGGDGETQYF; CDR3 DNA: TGTGCCGAAGAGGGAGGGGACGGGGAGACCCAGTACTTC
V gene: TRBV4-3; clone size: few; CDR3 length: 17; J gene: TRBJ1-3; D gene: -; CDR3 protein: CASSQDPPGSSGNTIYF; CDR3 DNA: TGCGCCAGCAGCCAAGATCCCCCGGGCAGCTCTGGAAACACCATATATTTT
V gene: TRBV11-2; clone size: -; CDR3 length: 15; J gene: TRBJ2-1; D gene: -; CDR3 protein: CASSFGQGSYNEQFF; CDR3 DNA: TGTGCCAGCAGCTTTGGCCAGGGCTCCTACAATGAGCAGTTCTTC
V gene: TRBV7-6; clone size: -; CDR3 length: 16; J gene: TRBJ1-3; D gene: -; CDR3 protein: CASSLGWARSGNTIYF; CDR3 DNA: TGTGCCAGCAGCTTAGGGTGGGCGCGCTCTGGAAACACCATATATTTT
V gene: TRBV19; clone size: -; CDR3 length: 13; J gene: TRBJ2-7; D gene: TRBD2; CDR3 protein: CASSSAGAYEQYF; CDR3 DNA: TGTGCCAGTAGTTCAGCGGGGGCCTACGAGCAGTACTTC
V gene: TRBV11-2; clone size: -; CDR3 length: 17; J gene: TRBJ2-3; D gene: -; CDR3 protein: CASRTFRDSFSTDTQYF; CDR3 DNA: TGTGCCAGCAGAACTTTCCGGGACTCCTTTAGCACAGATACGCAGTATTTT
V gene: TRBV4-3; clone size: -; CDR3 length: 14; J gene: TRBJ1-6; D gene: -; CDR3 protein: CASSQVAVNSPLHF; CDR3 DNA: TGCGCCAGCAGCCAAGTGGCTGTAAATTCACCCCTCCACTTT
V gene: TRBV27; clone size: few; CDR3 length: 13; J gene: TRBJ2-2; D gene: -; CDR3 protein: CASSSTRTGELFF; CDR3 DNA: TGTGCCAGCAGTTCGACTAGAACCGGGGAGCTGTTTTTT
V gene: TRBV4-3; clone size: few; CDR3 length: 15; J gene: TRBJ1-6; D gene: -; CDR3 protein: CASSQESRASSPLHF; CDR3 DNA: TGCGCCAGCAGCCAAGAAAGCAGGGCGAGTTCACCCCTCCACTTT
V gene: TRBV12-5; clone size: -; CDR3 length: 11; J gene: TRBJ1-2; D gene: -; CDR3 protein: CASGLSGGYTF; CDR3 DNA: TGTGCTAGTGGTTTGTCTGGTGGCTACACCTTC
V gene: TRBV6-6; clone size: -; CDR3 length: 14; J gene: TRBJ1-5; D gene: -; CDR3 protein: CASSTDVSNQPQHF; CDR3 DNA: TGTGCCAGCAGCACCGACGTTAGCAATCAGCCCCAGCATTTT
V gene: TRBV9; clone size: -; CDR3 length: 13; J gene: TRBJ2-7; D gene: TRBD1; CDR3 protein: CASSTATGAEQYF; CDR3 DNA: TGTGCCAGCAGCACCGCGACAGGGGCCGAGCAGTACTTC
V gene: TRBV18; clone size: few; CDR3 length: 13; J gene: TRBJ1-2; D gene: -; CDR3 protein: CASSPGGRYGYTF; CDR3 DNA: TGTGCCAGCTCACCCGGAGGGCGCTATGGCTACACCTTC
V gene: TRBV14; clone size: few; CDR3 length: 16; J gene: TRBJ2-3; D gene: -; CDR3 protein: CASSQASTTYTDTQYF; CDR3 DNA: TGTGCCAGCAGCCAAGCGTCTACAACGTACACAGATACGCAGTATTTT
V gene: TRBV7-2; clone size: -; CDR3 length: 15; J gene: TRBJ1-3; D gene: TRBD1; CDR3 protein: CASSLDGTGGNTIYF; CDR3 DNA: TGTGCCAGCAGCTTAGACGGGACAGGGGGAAACACCATATATTTT
V gene: TRBV19; clone size: few; CDR3 length: 14; J gene: TRBJ2-7; D gene: -; CDR3 protein: CASSPPGQPYEQYF; CDR3 DNA: TGTGCCAGTAGTCCCCCTGGACAGCCCTACGAGCAGTACTTC
V gene: TRBV9; clone size: few; CDR3 length: 13; J gene: TRBJ1-2; D gene: -; CDR3 protein: CASGSGRYYGYTF; CDR3 DNA: TGTGCCAGCGGATCAGGGAGGTATTATGGCTACACCTTC
V gene: TRBV11-2; clone size: -; CDR3 length: 15; J gene: TRBJ2-3; D gene: -; CDR3 protein: CASSTLRGSTDTQYF; CDR3 DNA: TGTGCCAGCAGCACCTTGAGGGGTAGCACAGATACGCAGTATTTT
V gene: TRBV29-1; clone size: few; CDR3 length: 12; J gene: TRBJ2-7; D gene: -; CDR3 protein: CSARGTPSEQYF; CDR3 DNA: TGCAGCGCCCGGGGGACCCCCAGCGAGCAGTACTTC
V gene: TRBV29-1; clone size: few; CDR3 length: 13; J gene: TRBJ1-4; D gene: -; CDR3 protein: CSVKQDANEKLFF; CDR3 DNA: TGCAGCGTGAAACAGGATGCTAATGAAAAACTGTTTTTT
V gene: TRBV10-3; clone size: few; CDR3 length: 13; J gene: TRBJ2-7; D gene: TRBD1; CDR3 protein: CAINRDRTYEQYF; CDR3 DNA: TGTGCCATCAACCGGGACAGAACCTACGAGCAGTACTTC
V gene: TRBV11-2; clone size: few; CDR3 length: 16; J gene: TRBJ2-3; D gene: TRBD2; CDR3 protein: CASSVPWTSGTDTQYF; CDR3 DNA: TGTGCCAGCAGCGTACCATGGACTAGCGGCACAGATACGCAGTATTTT
V gene: TRBV7-8; clone size: -; CDR3 length: 18; J gene: TRBJ2-6; D gene: TRBD1; CDR3 protein: CASSSWAGGASGANVLTF; CDR3 DNA: TGTGCCAGCAGCTCTTGGGCAGGGGGTGCATCCGGGGCCAACGTCCTGACTTTC
V gene: TRBV7-2; clone size: few; CDR3 length: 14; J gene: TRBJ2-5; D gene: TRBD1; CDR3 protein: CASSRQGSQETQYF; CDR3 DNA: TGTGCCAGCAGCCGACAGGGGAGCCAAGAGACCCAGTACTTC
V gene: TRBV19; clone size: few; CDR3 length: 13; J gene: TRBJ2-5; D gene: -; CDR3 protein: CASSLRRKETQYF; CDR3 DNA: TGTGCCAGTAGCCTGAGACGGAAAGAGACCCAGTACTTC
V gene: TRBV7-9; clone size: -; CDR3 length: 14; J gene: TRBJ1-2; D gene: -; CDR3 protein: CASSSDSPNYGYTF; CDR3 DNA: TGTGCCAGCAGCTCGGACAGTCCTAACTATGGCTACACCTTC
V gene: TRBV7-9; clone size: -; CDR3 length: 13; J gene: TRBJ2-7; D gene: -; CDR3 protein: CASSFGPHYEQYF; CDR3 DNA: TGTGCCAGCAGCTTCGGGCCACACTACGAGCAGTACTTC
V gene: TRBV5-6; clone size: few; CDR3 length: 16; J gene: TRBJ2-5; D gene: TRBD2; CDR3 protein: CASSLGDSGGRYDQYF; CDR3 DNA: TGTGCCAGCAGCTTGGGGGATAGCGGGGGCCGCTACGACCAGTACTTC
V gene: TRBV9; clone size: few; CDR3 length: 14; J gene: TRBJ1-2; D gene: -; CDR3 protein: CASSSIGANYGYTF; CDR3 DNA: TGTGCCAGCAGCAGCATCGGGGCGAACTATGGCTACACCTTC
V gene: TRBV10-3; clone size: few; CDR3 length: 15; J gene: TRBJ2-7; D gene: TRBD1; CDR3 protein: CAISEGTGGSYEQYF; CDR3 DNA: TGTGCCATCAGTGAGGGGACAGGGGGCTCCTACGAGCAGTACTTC
V gene: TRBV5-4; clone size: few; CDR3 length: 15; J gene: TRBJ2-3; D gene: TRBD1; CDR3 protein: CASSPPGQGRYTQYF; CDR3 DNA: TGTGCCAGCAGTCCACCGGGACAGGGGAGATATACGCAGTATTTT
V gene: TRBV2; clone size: -; CDR3 length: 15; J gene: TRBJ2-2; D gene: TRBD1; CDR3 protein: CASSGQGMFTGELFF; CDR3 DNA: TGTGCCAGCAGTGGACAGGGGATGTTCACCGGGGAGCTGTTTTTT
V gene: TRBV6-5; clone size: few; CDR3 length: 14; J gene: TRBJ2-5; D gene: -; CDR3 protein: CASSYGIFPGTQYF; CDR3 DNA: TGTGCCAGCAGTTACGGTATTTTCCCGGGGACCCAGTACTTC
V gene: TRBV28; clone size: -; CDR3 length: 13; J gene: TRBJ1-2; D gene: -; CDR3 protein: CASSSAGIFGYTF; CDR3 DNA: TGTGCCAGCAGTTCAGCAGGGATTTTTGGCTACACCTTC
V gene: TRBV13; clone size: few; CDR3 length: 16; J gene: TRBJ2-7; D gene: TRBD2; CDR3 protein: CASSLAVREVSYEQYF; CDR3 DNA: TGTGCCAGCAGCCTAGCGGTCAGGGAGGTCTCCTACGAGCAGTACTTC
V gene: TRBV27; clone size: -; CDR3 length: 14; J gene: TRBJ2-7; D gene: TRBD1; CDR3 protein: CASSRTGEIYEQYF; CDR3 DNA: TGTGCCAGCAGTAGGACAGGGGAGATTTACGAGCAGTACTTC
V gene: TRBV9; clone size: few; CDR3 length: 15; J gene: TRBJ2-3; D gene: -; CDR3 protein: CASSAVAGSTDTQYF; CDR3 DNA: TGTGCCAGCAGCGCCGTGGCAGGTAGCACAGATACGCAGTATTTT
V gene: TRBV30; clone size: -; CDR3 length: 15; J gene: TRBJ2-2; D gene: -; CDR3 protein: CAWREGNANTGELFF; CDR3 DNA: TGTGCCTGGAGGGAGGGTAACGCGAACACCGGGGAGCTGTTTTTT
V gene: TRBV29-1; clone size: -; CDR3 length: 11; J gene: TRBJ2-7; D gene: -; CDR3 protein: CSVVVTYEQYF; CDR3 DNA: TGCAGCGTCGTCGTGACATACGAGCAGTACTTC
V gene: TRBV4-2; clone size: -; CDR3 length: 16; J gene: TRBJ2-7; D gene: TRBD2; CDR3 protein: CASSHSTGTSFREQYF; CDR3 DNA: TGTGCCAGCAGCCACTCGACCGGGACTAGCTTCCGCGAGCAGTACTTC
V gene: TRBV19; clone size: -; CDR3 length: 16; J gene: TRBJ1-5; D gene: -; CDR3 protein: CASSIEGLGYNQPQHF; CDR3 DNA: TGTGCCAGTAGTATAGAAGGGCTGGGGTACAATCAGCCCCAGCATTTT
V gene: TRBV29-1; clone size: -; CDR3 length: 11; J gene: TRBJ1-2; D gene: TRBD1; CDR3 protein: CSVGTGDGYTF; CDR3 DNA: TGCAGCGTTGGAACAGGGGACGGCTACACCTTC